The present TCR beta chain was sequenced within a study of blood T cell repertoires in COVID-19. The overall study: Sites in the United States, Italy and Spain provided acute and convalescent COVID-19 samples. Sample material is recorded as cDNA or gDNA derived from T cells, B-cell-depleted T cells, or PBMCs.

Per the authors' pipeline: For nucleated cells, counts were estimated from reference gene primer amplification. Assay: immunoSEQ multiplex PCR; the TCRdb copy retains only in-frame clones and omits some. The V and J calls and clone size were taken over from that table, and D and trimming were inferred from the DNA. Of some 200,000 clones detected, about 86% appear once; the ten largest clones hold roughly 2%. This clonotype was sampled from a woman aged 45-60 years with acute or convalescent COVID-19. The sequencing sample was made of peripheral blood.

The CDR3 DNA reads as TGTGCCAGCAGCTTAGTTGGGCGGCGGGAGGGGGGGGATACGCAGTATTTT. It encodes CASSLVGRREGGDTQYF. V usage is TRBV7-2 and J usage is TRBJ2-3, with TRBD2 matching 9 bases. CDR1 and CDR2 from the germline V gene are SGHTA and FQGNSA. Germline trimming cut 1 base from V and 6 bases from J; bases unmatched to any gene: 11. CDR3 length equals 17 residues.